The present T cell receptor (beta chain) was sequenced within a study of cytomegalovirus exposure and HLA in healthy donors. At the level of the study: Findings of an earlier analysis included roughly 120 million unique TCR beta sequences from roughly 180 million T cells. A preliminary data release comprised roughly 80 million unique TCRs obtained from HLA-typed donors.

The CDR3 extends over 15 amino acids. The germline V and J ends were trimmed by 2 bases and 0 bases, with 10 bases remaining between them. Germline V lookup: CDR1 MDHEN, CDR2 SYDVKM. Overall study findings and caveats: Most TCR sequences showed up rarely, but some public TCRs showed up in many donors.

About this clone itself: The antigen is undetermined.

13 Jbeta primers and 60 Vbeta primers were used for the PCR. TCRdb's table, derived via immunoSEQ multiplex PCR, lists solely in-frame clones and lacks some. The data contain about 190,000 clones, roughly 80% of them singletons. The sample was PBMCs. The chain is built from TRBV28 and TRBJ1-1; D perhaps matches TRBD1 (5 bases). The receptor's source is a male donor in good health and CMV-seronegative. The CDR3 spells CASSLMTAMNTEAFF. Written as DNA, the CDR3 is TGTGCCAGCAGTTTAATGACAGCGATGAACACTGAAGCTTTCTTT.